These 22 T cell receptor beta chains came from one sample sequenced in a study of T cells in Graves' hyperthyroidism and ophthalmopathy. Amplification of TCR beta CDR3 regions was performed using RNA transcripts as template. Primed by the HTBI set, a first-round RT-PCR was run on the TCR CDR3. One entry per CDR3 protein results from TCRdb running MiXCR on the multiplex PCR reads. In the table there are 500,000 to 800,000 distinct CDR3 sequences, 45% of which are singletons. The specimen sequenced was peripheral blood or thyroid tissue (not recorded which). The receptors come from an adult man with Graves' disease, either hyperthyroidism or ophthalmopathy (not recorded which).

This clonotype was seen just once. This chain links TRBV2 with TRBJ1-5; no definite D call. The CDR3 length is 11 residues. V lost 9 bases, J lost 2 bases, and 5 bases lay in between. CDR1 is SNHLY and CDR2 is FYNNEI in the germline V gene. The CDR3 loop is CARGGNQPQHF. In DNA form, the CDR3 reads TGTGCCAGGGGTGGCAATCAGCCCCAGCATTTT.

This clonotype was seen repeatedly, ten times or more. The chain recombines TRBV24-1 with TRBJ1-5; 9 bases match TRBD1. The CDR3 totals 15 residues. V was clipped by 5 bases and J by 4 bases; unmatched bases: 5. CDR1 KGHDR and CDR2 SFDVKD come from the germline V gene. CDR3 nucleotides: TGTGCCACCAGTGGGCGGACAGGGGAAAATCAGCCCCAGCATTTT. This sequence encodes CATSGRTGENQPQHF.

This clonotype was detected many times. The chain joins TRBV2 to TRBJ1-6; maybe TRBD1 (6 bases). V lost 7 bases, J lost 10 bases, and 11 bases lay in between. The CDR3 has 12 amino acids. Germline CDR1 is SNHLY and CDR2 is FYNNEI. The CDR3 DNA reads as TGTGCCAGCACCCCAGGGGTCTCACCCCTCCACTTT. Amino acid sequence: CASTPGVSPLHF.

This clonotype has a handful of counts. The chain links TRBV2 to TRBJ1-2, with TRBD1 identical over 11 bases. CDR3 length: 16 residues. CDR1 and CDR2 (germline): SNHLY, FYNNEI. J was trimmed by 4 bases and V by 5 bases; bases with no gene match: 9. The chain's CDR3 is CASSNAGQGAVYGYTF. The CDR3 DNA reads TGTGCCAGCAGTAACGCCGGACAGGGGGCAGTCTATGGCTACACCTTC.

This rearrangement joins TRBV15 to TRBJ2-4; D gene unclear. Trimming stripped 1 base from V and 6 bases from J, with 4 bases between. The length of the CDR3 is 12 residues. CDR1 and CDR2 from the germline V gene are LNHNV and YYDKDF (reference sequence). The CDR3 sequence is CATSRAVNIQYF. CDR3 DNA: TGTGCCACCAGCAGAGCGGTAAACATTCAGTACTTC.

This clonotype was seen at least ten times. A much bigger clone sits one base away, suggesting this may be a read error. This chain uses TRBV10-3 with TRBJ1-1, with a weak D call TRBD1 (6 bases). Germline V gives CDR1 ENHRY, CDR2 SYGVKD. V was cut by 6 bases and J by 1 base, with 9 bases left in between. CDR3 length: 13 residues. CDR3 protein: CAIRRTENTEAFF. The CDR3 coding sequence is TGTGCCATCAGAAGGACAGAGAACACTGAAGCTTTCTTT.

As for this clonotype: This may come from a read error, since a much larger clone is one base off. The chain joins TRBV20-1 to TRBJ2-7; tentatively, D is TRBD1 (5 bases). This CDR3 contains 13 residues. Germline V lookup: CDR1 DFQATT, CDR2 SNEGSKA (reference sequence). Trimming left V 1 base short and J 9 bases short, with 16 bases between. The CDR3 bases are TGCAGTGCTAGAGCGAGACTGGACACGGGGCAGTACTTC. Protein sequence: CSARARLDTGQYF.

The chain recombines TRBV20-1 with TRBJ2-7; perhaps TRBD2 as D (6 bases). The V and J ends lost 0 bases and 4 bases respectively, with 13 bases between them. The CDR3 spans 14 residues. CDR1 is DFQATT, CDR2 SNEGSKA, per germline (reference sequence). The CDR3 nucleotides are TGCAGTGCTAGAGACACTAGCAGGGCATACGAGCAGTACTTC. The encoded protein is CSARDTSRAYEQYF.

The gene calls are TRBV7-2 and TRBJ2-5; 7 bases are shared with TRBD2. CDR3 size: 19 residues. J was trimmed by 3 bases and V by 3 bases; bases with no gene match: 19. Per the germline V gene, CDR1 is SGHTA and CDR2 is FQGNSA. The DNA for the CDR3 is TGTGCCAGCAGCTTCGATTGGGCGGGAGTTAATTCATTCGAAGAGACCCAGTACTTC. Translated: CASSFDWAGVNSFEETQYF.

This clonotype was picked up a small number of times. The rearrangement uses TRBV5-1 and TRBJ1-1, with 9 positions matching TRBD1. This CDR3 region has 18 residues. V was clipped by 2 bases and J by 0 bases; unmatched bases: 11. Germline CDR1 is SGHRS and CDR2 is YFSETQ. This CDR3 reads CASSFLGQGGLMNTEAFF. CDR3 in DNA: TGCGCCAGCAGCTTCTTGGGACAGGGAGGACTCATGAACACTGAAGCTTTCTTT. Based on the CDR3 plus reference TRBV5-1 and TRBJ1-1, the full variable domain is KAGVTQTPRYLIKTRGQQVTLSCSPISGHRSVSWYQQTPGQGLQFLFEYFSETQRNKGNFPGRFSGRQFSNSRSEMNVSTLELGDSALYLCASSFLGQGGLMNTEAFFGQGTRLTVV.

This clonotype was found a few times. V usage is TRBV20-1 and J usage is TRBJ1-5; D remains unclear. The germline V and J ends were trimmed by 7 bases and 1 base, with 17 bases remaining between them. In germline, CDR1 is DFQATT, CDR2 SNEGSKA (reference sequence). CDR3 size: 15 residues. The CDR3 nucleotides are TGCAGTGTACGGACTTTACGCGGCAGCAATCAGCCCCAGCATTTT. This sequence encodes CSVRTLRGSNQPQHF.

This clonotype was seen more than once but under ten times. V is TRBV9 and J is TRBJ1-4; 10 nucleotides match TRBD1. The junction had 4 bases not matched to a gene; V was cut back by 4 bases and J by 4 bases. The CDR3 loop spans 15 amino acids. CDR1 and CDR2 from the germline V gene are SGDLS and YYNGEE. CDR3 in DNA: TGTGCCAGCAGCCTCCGGGACAGGGGTAATGAAAAACTGTTTTTT. Its translation is CASSLRDRGNEKLFF.

Only a few counts were recorded for this clonotype. The chain employs TRBV4-3 and TRBJ2-7, with D maybe TRBD1 (6 bases). V was clipped by 1 base and J by 2 bases, with 15 bases between them. Per the germline V gene, CDR1 is LGHNA and CDR2 is YSLEER. The CDR3 contains 16 residues. CDR3 DNA sequence: TGCGCCAGCAGCCAAGTCACGGGACACCAGACCTACGAGCAGTACTTC. Amino acids: CASSQVTGHQTYEQYF.

This clonotype was counted between two and nine times. The CDR3 nucleotides are TGCAGTGCCCTGAGTAAAAACACTGAAGCTTTCTTT. Encoded protein: CSALSKNTEAFF. The chain joins TRBV20-1 to TRBJ1-1; unclear D gene. This CDR3 contains 12 residues. Trimming stripped 6 bases from V and 2 bases from J, with 10 bases between. Germline V gene sequence: CDR1 DFQATT, CDR2 SNEGSKA (reference sequence).

As for this clonotype: With a much larger clone just one base away, this may be a read error. J is TRBJ2-2 and V is TRBV10-3; TRBD2 might be the D (8 bases). The CDR3 runs 14 residues. Germline CDR1 is ENHRY and CDR2 is SYGVKD. CDR3 nucleotide sequence: TGTGCCTTCCGGGAGGGGGCGAACACCGGGGAGCCGTTTTTT. This codes for CAFREGANTGEPFF.

This clonotype has more than one count but fewer than ten. The chain is built from TRBV6-5 and TRBJ2-5; D remains ambiguous. Germline V gene sequence: CDR1 MNHEY, CDR2 SVGAGI. V lost 0 bases to trimming and J lost 5 bases, with 16 bases between them. This CDR3 region has 16 residues. The CDR3 sequence is CASSYSVSGRVETQYF. As DNA, the CDR3 is TGTGCCAGCAGTTACTCCGTTTCGGGTCGGGTCGAGACCCAGTACTTC.

The chain uses TRBV29-1 and TRBJ2-5; possibly TRBD2 for D (5 bases). The CDR3 has 12 residues. Trimming took off 3 bases at V and 7 bases at J, with 12 bases between the two ends. From germline, CDR1 is SQVTM and CDR2 ANQGSEA. The CDR3 protein is CSVEGSGWTQYF. The CDR3 DNA reads TGCAGCGTTGAGGGGAGTGGTTGGACCCAGTACTTC.

Regarding this clonotype: An end of the junction differs from the germline gene, which may be a read error. The chain is built from TRBV2 and TRBJ1-5, with D tentatively TRBD1 (5 bases). Germline CDR1 reads SNHLY; CDR2 reads FYNNEI. The length of the CDR3 is 14 residues. The CDR3 loop reads CAIRDGLGNQPQHF. The CDR3, as DNA: TGCGCCATCAGGGACGGACTGGGCAATCAGCCCCAGCATTTT.

In this sample, this clonotype turned up once. The V and J genes are TRBV10-3 and TRBJ1-5; unclear D gene. V dropped 5 bases and J dropped 2 bases, with 16 bases sitting between them. From germline, CDR1 is ENHRY and CDR2 SYGVKD. This CDR3 has 16 amino acids. CDR3 in DNA: TGTGCCATCAGTCCCTGGGTCTCTAAGGGCAATCAGCCCCAGCATTTT. Amino acid sequence: CAISPWVSKGNQPQHF.

This clonotype came up many times. The chain uses TRBV11-2 and TRBJ2-7, with no clear D. The germline V gene has CDR1 SGHAT and CDR2 FQNNGV. V shed 3 bases and J shed 2 bases, with 11 bases lying between them. The CDR3 covers 14 residues. This CDR3 reads CASSFSAAAYEQYF. The CDR3 DNA sequence: TGTGCCAGCAGCTTTTCGGCGGCAGCCTACGAGCAGTACTTC.

This clonotype was observed once. The junction shows a germline mismatch at one end, possibly a read error. The chain links TRBV5-1 to TRBJ1-2, with D possibly TRBD1 on 5 matching bases. The CDR3 has 15 residues. From germline, CDR1 is SGHRS and CDR2 YFSETQ. The CDR3 nucleotides are TGCGCCTGCAGCATAGGGCAGGGAGCCGGGTATGGCTACACCTTC. As protein: CACSIGQGAGYGYTF.

V usage is TRBV5-1 and J usage is TRBJ2-7; 7 bases map to TRBD1. CDR3 size: 15 residues. Germline trimming cut 4 bases from V and 2 bases from J; bases unmatched to any gene: 9. Germline values: CDR1 SGHRS, CDR2 YFSETQ. CDR3 sequence (DNA): TGCGCCAGCAGCCTGGGTCGGCAGGGGGCCTACGAGCAGTACTTC. Protein sequence: CASSLGRQGAYEQYF.